This is a list of T cell receptor beta chains from one sample in a study of blood T cell repertoires in COVID-19. Using immunoSEQ multiplex PCR, the repertoire was profiled, and TCRdb retains in-frame clones only, with some absent. The sample carries more than 150,000 clones, about nine tenths recorded once. Sequencing was done on a sample of peripheral blood. The receptors originated from an older man with active or convalescent COVID-19. Both conserved end residues are part of each CDR3. D genes are given only for firm matches. Some rows mark clone size as missing; the rest say once, few, many or name a class of expanded clone.

clone size,V gene,J gene,D gene,CDR3 protein,CDR3 DNA
-,TRBV5-8,TRBJ1-5,-,CASSLTGFGAQHF,TGTGCCAGCAGCTTGACAGGGTTCGGGGCCCAGCATTTT
-,TRBV7-2,TRBJ2-5,TRBD2,CASSLVWGSGARETQYF,TGTGCCAGCAGCTTAGTGTGGGGTAGCGGGGCGAGGGAGACCCAGTACTTC
few,TRBV27,TRBJ2-1,TRBD1,CASSRGTGWGNEQFF,TGTGCCAGCAGTCGGGGGACAGGGTGGGGTAATGAGCAGTTCTTC
-,TRBV10-2,TRBJ2-3,-,CASSEGRGYFTQYF,TGCGCCAGCAGTGAGGGCAGGGGCTATTTCACGCAGTATTTT
-,TRBV28,TRBJ2-7,-,CASRSTGTSYEQYF,TGTGCCAGCAGGTCGACCGGGACAAGCTACGAGCAGTACTTC
-,TRBV7-2,TRBJ1-2,TRBD1,CASSRTGGRDYGYTF,TGTGCCAGCAGCCGTACAGGGGGCCGGGACTATGGCTACACCTTC
-,TRBV27,TRBJ1-2,TRBD1,CASSQDRVHYGYTF,TGTGCCAGCAGTCAGGACAGGGTGCACTATGGCTACACCTTC
-,TRBV3-1/TRBV3-2,TRBJ2-5,TRBD2,CASSQGPGGETQYF,TGTGCCAGCAGCCAAGGGCCGGGGGGAGAGACCCAGTACTTC
-,TRBV6-2/TRBV6-3,TRBJ2-1,TRBD2,CASSYPSGRVSNEQFF,TGTGCCAGCAGTTACCCTAGCGGGAGGGTTAGCAATGAGCAGTTCTTC
-,TRBV30,TRBJ2-4,-,CAWQRENIQYF,TGTGCCTGGCAACGGGAAAACATTCAGTACTTC
-,TRBV7-2,TRBJ2-1,TRBD2,CASTKGTSGGSEQFF,TGTGCCAGCACTAAAGGGACTAGCGGGGGGAGTGAGCAGTTCTTC
-,TRBV19,TRBJ1-2,-,CASSISPHYGYTF,TGTGCCAGTAGTATCAGTCCACACTATGGCTACACCTTC
-,TRBV5-1,TRBJ2-3,TRBD2,CASSPSGGRSTDTQYF,TGCGCCAGCAGCCCTTCGGGGGGTAGGAGCACAGATACGCAGTATTTT
-,TRBV28,TRBJ2-7,TRBD2,CASSPTGGVTYEQYF,TGTGCCAGCAGCCCCACCGGGGGGGTTACCTACGAGCAGTACTTC
-,TRBV3-1/TRBV3-2,TRBJ1-4,-,CASSHRGANEKLFF,TGTGCCAGCAGCCACAGGGGAGCTAATGAAAAACTGTTTTTT
-,TRBV9,TRBJ1-1,-,CASSVGEGPGTEAFF,TGTGCCAGCAGCGTAGGTGAGGGCCCGGGTACTGAAGCTTTCTTT
-,TRBV28,TRBJ2-7,-,CASSFRYNEQYF,TGTGCCAGCAGTTTCAGGTATAACGAGCAGTACTTC
-,TRBV10-3,TRBJ1-2,-,CAISEPVREGYGYTF,TGTGCCATCAGTGAGCCTGTGCGGGAGGGATATGGCTACACCTTC
once,TRBV10-2,TRBJ1-5,TRBD1,CASSEGRDSQPQHF,TGCGCCAGCAGTGAGGGCAGGGACAGTCAGCCCCAGCATTTT
once,TRBV28,TRBJ1-5,-,CASSLRGDQPQHF,TGTGCCAGCAGTCTCCGGGGGGATCAGCCCCAGCATTTT
-,TRBV3-1/TRBV3-2,TRBJ2-4,-,CASRPTEGLESLKNIQYF,TGTGCCAGCAGGCCTACCGAGGGACTCGAAAGCCTAAAAAACATTCAGTACTTC
-,TRBV18,TRBJ1-3,TRBD1,CASSTDRGPGGNTIYF,TGTGCCAGTAGTACCGACAGGGGGCCTGGAGGAAACACCATATATTTT
-,TRBV28,TRBJ1-1,-,CASETTGLDTEAFF,TGTGCCAGCGAAACTACAGGGTTGGACACTGAAGCTTTCTTT
-,TRBV2,TRBJ2-3,TRBD2,CASSLAGGHTDTQYF,TGTGCCAGCAGTTTAGCGGGGGGGCACACAGATACGCAGTATTTT
-,TRBV7-2,TRBJ2-3,TRBD1,CASSPGTGLTYTQYF,TGTGCCAGCAGCCCCGGGACAGGGCTAACGTATACGCAGTATTTT
-,TRBV6-2/TRBV6-3,TRBJ2-1,TRBD2,CASSLPPWGGEQFF,TGTGCCAGCAGTCTTCCTCCTTGGGGGGGTGAGCAGTTCTTC
-,TRBV27,TRBJ2-3,TRBD2,CASSPIGLAGGRGTDTQYF,TGTGCCAGCAGTCCGATCGGACTAGCGGGGGGGCGTGGCACAGATACGCAGTATTTT
once,TRBV10-1,TRBJ2-2,TRBD2,CASTAVLAGAEENTGELFF,TGCGCCAGCACTGCGGTCCTAGCGGGGGCCGAGGAGAACACCGGGGAGCTGTTTTTT
once,TRBV28,TRBJ1-2,-,CASSYEGTTYGYTF,TGTGCCAGCAGTTATGAGGGAACCACCTATGGCTACACCTTC
-,TRBV3-1/TRBV3-2,TRBJ2-2,TRBD1,CASSPRDRGTGELFF,TGTGCCAGCAGCCCCCGGGACAGGGGCACCGGGGAGCTGTTTTTT
-,TRBV10-2,TRBJ2-7,TRBD2,CASRTSGYEQYF,TGCGCCAGTAGGACTAGCGGCTACGAGCAGTACTTC
-,TRBV30,TRBJ1-6,-,CAWSVSGRGVGSPLHF,TGTGCCTGGAGTGTATCGGGTCGGGGGGTTGGTTCACCCCTCCACTTT
-,TRBV6-5,TRBJ2-7,TRBD1,CASSYGQGFSYEQYF,TGTGCCAGCAGTTACGGACAGGGGTTCTCCTACGAGCAGTACTTC
-,TRBV30,TRBJ1-2,-,CAWSVPAGDGYTF,TGTGCCTGGAGTGTTCCGGCAGGGGATGGCTACACCTTC
-,TRBV7-2,TRBJ2-3,-,CASSLKQGYTDTQYF,TGTGCCAGCAGCTTAAAGCAGGGATACACAGATACGCAGTATTTT
-,TRBV7-2,TRBJ2-3,-,CASSLVFGGTQYF,TGTGCCAGCAGCTTAGTTTTCGGAGGCACGCAGTATTTT
-,TRBV9,TRBJ2-3,-,CASSVDRTDTQYF,TGTGCCAGCAGCGTAGACAGAACAGATACGCAGTATTTT
-,TRBV7-6,TRBJ2-1,TRBD2,CASSNGGVLFNEQFF,TGTGCCAGCAGTAACGGGGGGGTCCTGTTCAATGAGCAGTTCTTC
-,TRBV7-2,TRBJ2-3,-,CASSSSDTQYF,TGTGCCAGCAGCTCGTCGGATACGCAGTATTTT
-,TRBV6-2/TRBV6-3,TRBJ2-3,-,CASSYLGAPTDTQYF,TGTGCCAGCAGTTACTTAGGGGCCCCCACAGATACGCAGTATTTT
-,TRBV3-1/TRBV3-2,TRBJ2-3,-,CASSHTSPTDTQYF,TGTGCCAGCAGCCATACTAGTCCCACAGATACGCAGTATTTT
once,TRBV7-9,TRBJ1-5,-,CATQPTGKGPQHF,TGTGCCACCCAACCAACAGGGAAAGGGCCCCAGCATTTT
-,TRBV14,TRBJ2-1,TRBD2,CASSQDFAGVLAGGRKFF,TGTGCCAGCAGCCAAGATTTCGCAGGGGTTTTGGCGGGGGGCAGAAAATTCTTC
few,TRBV30,TRBJ1-2,TRBD1,CAWSDRGGYGYTF,TGTGCCTGGAGTGACAGGGGAGGTTATGGCTACACCTTC
-,TRBV20-1,TRBJ1-1,-,CSALQNTEAFF,TGCAGTGCACTACAGAACACTGAAGCTTTCTTT
-,TRBV2,TRBJ2-1,TRBD1,CASSGLTGTYNEQFF,TGTGCCAGCAGTGGTCTGACAGGGACCTACAATGAGCAGTTCTTC
few,TRBV12-5,TRBJ2-2,-,CASGNGLNTGELFF,TGTGCTAGTGGAAACGGACTGAACACCGGGGAGCTGTTTTTT
-,TRBV28,TRBJ2-1,TRBD1,CASQGGQVNNEQFF,TGTGCCAGCCAAGGGGGCCAGGTTAACAATGAGCAGTTCTTC
once,TRBV7-2,TRBJ2-7,TRBD1,CASSLSRPGGGYEQYF,TGTGCCAGCAGCTTATCCCGCCCAGGGGGCGGCTACGAGCAGTACTTC
-,TRBV18,TRBJ2-3,TRBD2,CASSPPGLAGVLDTQYF,TGTGCCAGCTCACCTCCGGGACTAGCGGGAGTGCTAGATACGCAGTATTTT
-,TRBV7-6,TRBJ2-5,TRBD2,CASRETGGSQETQYF,TGTGCCAGCAGAGAAACGGGGGGAAGCCAAGAGACCCAGTACTTC
-,TRBV7-9,TRBJ1-6,-,CASSPGERSPLHF,TGTGCCAGCAGCCCCGGCGAGAGGTCACCCCTCCACTTT
few,TRBV5-6,TRBJ2-3,TRBD2,CASSFYEREKDTQYF,TGTGCCAGCAGCTTTTACGAGCGGGAGAAAGATACGCAGTATTTT
-,TRBV19,TRBJ2-1,-,CASSSAGLYNEQFF,TGTGCCAGTAGTTCTGCGGGGCTGTACAATGAGCAGTTCTTC
-,TRBV7-9,TRBJ2-2,TRBD1,CASSYRGTGELFF,TGTGCCAGCAGCTACAGGGGCACCGGGGAGCTGTTTTTT
once,TRBV20-1,TRBJ2-7,-,CSASPGTYEQYF,TGCAGTGCCAGTCCAGGGACTTACGAGCAGTACTTC
-,TRBV4-2,TRBJ1-4,-,CASSFTRERGALAEKLFF,TGTGCCAGCAGCTTCACAAGGGAACGGGGGGCTCTGGCTGAAAAACTGTTTTTT
-,TRBV6-2/TRBV6-3,TRBJ2-7,-,CASSTRVLPAGEQYF,TGTGCCAGCAGTACCCGAGTCCTACCGGCGGGGGAGCAGTACTTC
-,TRBV7-2,TRBJ2-5,-,CASSFGGAVKTQYF,TGTGCCAGCAGCTTTGGGGGGGCGGTAAAGACCCAGTACTTC
once,TRBV6-5,TRBJ1-6,-,CASSYRGSPLHF,TGTGCCAGCAGTTACAGGGGTTCACCCCTCCACTTT